Reported below is one T cell receptor (beta chain). The antigen remains undetermined. Per individual sample, total RNA of at least 5 micrograms was extracted. This specimen belongs to a study of blood T cells in healthy people across ages. Combining a sample-barcoded 5' primer with a J-beta primer mix, a second PCR ran for roughly 7 to 12 cycles. TCRdb used MiXCR to reprocess the 5' RACE reads, holding one entry per CDR3 protein. The profile shows around 1,900,000 distinct CDR3 sequences, roughly two fifths of them singletons. Study conclusions and caveats: While age rose, TCR beta diversity per million T cells dropped in a roughly linear way.

Germline V gives CDR1 MDHEN, CDR2 SYDVKM. V was pared by 3 bases and J by 9 bases, with 13 bases between. CDR3 length: 13 residues. The sample comprised blood. The chain uses TRBV28 and TRBJ2-3, with D unclear. The clonotype comes from a human donor in good health. The CDR3 sequence: CASSLELFGTQYF. In nucleotides, the CDR3 is TGTGCCAGCAGTTTGGAGCTGTTCGGAACGCAGTATTTT.